By share, the clone carrying this TCR beta chain ranks as large. This CDR3 region has 13 residues. V lost 4 bases, J lost 11 bases, and 15 bases lay in between. Looked up from germline, CDR1 is SGHDN and CDR2 is FVKESK. TCRdb re-called the RT-PCR reads through MiXCR, storing one row per CDR3 protein. The repertoire holds over 2,000 distinct CDR3 sequences, with roughly 33% as singletons. The data are from a study of patients and donors after allogeneic stem cell transplantation. This receptor was taken from a human donor who was either an allogeneic HSCT recipient or a stem cell or donor lymphocyte infusion donor (not recorded which). It is not recorded whose cells these are; they may come from a transplant donor. The V and J genes are TRBV14 and TRBJ2-1; D is possibly TRBD1 or TRBD2 (6 bases each). Sequenced material: blood, either unsorted or a sorted T cell fraction (not recorded which). Written as DNA, the CDR3 is TGTGCCAGCAGCCCTGCCGCGGGACAAAAGCAGTTCTTC. Amino acid sequence: CASSPAAGQKQFF.